Following are 28 T cell receptor beta chains from one sample sequenced in a study of T cell responses to AZD1222 COVID-19 vaccine. Sequenced by immunoSEQ multiplex PCR; TCRdb stores in-frame clones only, minus some. The table includes about 130,000 clones, about 93% detected once. Sequencing used peripheral blood, obtained on day 0 of AZD1222 vaccination. These receptors were collected from an adult in good health.

The chain employs TRBV11-2 and TRBJ2-1; 10 bases map to TRBD2. This CDR3 has 14 residues. J gave up 8 bases and V 4 bases, and 5 bases lay outside the gene matches. Germline-derived CDR1 and CDR2 are SGHAT and FQNNGV. CDR3 region: CASSSSGGGYEQFF. CDR3 in DNA: TGTGCCAGCAGCTCCAGCGGGGGGGGCTATGAGCAGTTCTTC.

V usage is TRBV4-2 and J usage is TRBJ1-5, with D maybe TRBD1 (6 bases). Germline CDR1 and CDR2: LGHNA and YNFKEQ. V was clipped by 4 bases and J by 5 bases, with 15 bases between them. The CDR3 is 15 residues long. CDR3 amino acids: CASSPYRVTDQPQHF. The CDR3 bases are TGTGCCAGCAGCCCGTACAGGGTTACGGATCAGCCCCAGCATTTT.

The chain employs TRBV12-3 or TRBV12-4 and TRBJ2-5; 8 bases line up with TRBD1. The ends lost 6 bases at V and 1 base at J; junction bases unmatched: 1. The CDR3 is 13 residues long. The CDR3 bases are TGTGCCAGCAGAGACAGGGGCCAAGAGACCCAGTACTTC. It yields the protein CASRDRGQETQYF.

The rearrangement links TRBV5-1 to TRBJ1-3; D unresolved. The germline V and J ends were trimmed by 1 base and 1 base, with 3 bases remaining between them. The germline V gene has CDR1 SGHRS and CDR2 YFSETQ. This CDR3 comprises 13 residues. The DNA for the CDR3 is TGCGCCAGCAGCTTGCAGTCTGGAAACACCATATATTTT. Residues: CASSLQSGNTIYF.

This chain joins TRBV5-1 and TRBJ1-2; D not resolved. The germline V gene encodes CDR1 SGHRS and CDR2 YFSETQ. This CDR3 spans 15 amino acids. Trimming shortened V by 0 bases and J by 8 bases, and 17 bases separated the two germline ends. The CDR3 coding sequence is TGCGCCAGCAGCTTGGATGTAGGCCCCAATTCCGGCTACACCTTC. It translates to CASSLDVGPNSGYTF.

The chain uses TRBV7-3 and TRBJ2-5; TRBD2 matches at 9 bases. V was pared by 2 bases and J by 6 bases, with 7 bases of the junction left unmatched. This CDR3 is 15 amino acids long. Germline CDR1 and CDR2: SGHTA and FQGTGA. CDR3 bases: TGTGCCAGCAGCTTAGGCGGGGGGGCCGAAAAGACCCAGTACTTC. Amino acids: CASSLGGGAEKTQYF.

The genes are TRBV3-1 (or the pseudogene TRBV3-2) and TRBJ1-1; 7 nucleotides line up with TRBD1. The V segment lost 4 bases and the J segment 0 bases; nucleotides outside the gene matches: 5. Per germline, CDR1 LGHDT and CDR2 YNNKEL (reference sequence). This CDR3 region has 15 residues. CDR3 nucleotide sequence: TGTGCCAGCAGCCCGGGACAGCTCATGAACACTGAAGCTTTCTTT. Translation: CASSPGQLMNTEAFF.

This sequence joins TRBV4-1 and TRBJ2-2; D remains ambiguous. The CDR3 runs 12 residues. CDR1 is MGHRA and CDR2 is YSYEKL in the germline V gene. Trimming removed 0 bases from V and 5 bases from J, with 1 base in between. The DNA for the CDR3 is TGCGCCAGCAGCCAAGATACCGGGGAGCTGTTTTTT. Amino acids: CASSQDTGELFF.

V usage is TRBV15 and J usage is TRBJ1-6; D is uncertain. The CDR3 has 15 residues. Trimming pared 1 base from V and 5 bases from J, leaving 9 bases between. Germline CDR1 LNHNV, CDR2 YYDKDF (reference sequence). Here the CDR3 DNA reads TGTGCCACCAGCAGAGTGTCGACTAATAATTCACCCCTCCACTTT. Translating gives CATSRVSTNNSPLHF.

The chain links TRBV18 to TRBJ2-2; D not certain. The germline CDR1 and CDR2 sequences are KGHSH and LQKENI. Trimming removed 3 bases at V and 2 bases at J, with 4 bases between. This CDR3 contains 13 residues. CDR3 amino acids: CASSPRNTGELFF. CDR3 nucleotides: TGTGCCAGCTCACCGCGCAACACCGGGGAGCTGTTTTTT.

J is TRBJ2-3 and V is TRBV14, with D possibly being TRBD1 (7 bases). Per germline, CDR1 SGHDN and CDR2 FVKESK. CDR3 size: 15 residues. Trimming took off 3 bases at V and 3 bases at J, with 13 bases between the two ends. This chain's CDR3 is CASSQQGGPTDTQYF. The CDR3, as DNA: TGTGCCAGCAGCCAGCAGGGGGGCCCAACAGATACGCAGTATTTT.

The J gene is TRBJ1-2, the V gene TRBV6-5; no firm D call. V was pared by 5 bases and J by 7 bases, with 20 bases between. The CDR3 is 15 amino acids. Looked up from germline, CDR1 is MNHEY and CDR2 is SVGAGI. In nucleotides, the CDR3 is TGTGCCAGCAGTCCTTGGGCCCGAGAAGGCTCTGGCTACACCTTC. It specifies CASSPWAREGSGYTF.

The chain carries TRBV5-1 and TRBJ2-7; D perhaps matches TRBD2 (5 bases). The CDR3 extends over 13 amino acids. V lost 1 base and J 6 bases, leaving 11 bases between the germline ends. Germline V CDR1 and CDR2: SGHRS, YFSETQ. CDR3 DNA: TGCGCCAGCAGCTTGATCCCCGCGGGCGAGCAGTACTTC. Its protein product is CASSLIPAGEQYF. The entire variable domain, with the rest obtained from reference TRBV5-1 and TRBJ2-7, is as follows: KAGVTQTPRYLIKTRGQQVTLSCSPISGHRSVSWYQQTPGQGLQFLFEYFSETQRNKGNFPGRFSGRQFSNSRSEMNVSTLELGDSALYLCASSLIPAGEQYFGPGTRLTVT.

The chain is built from TRBV9 and TRBJ2-3; D is ambiguous. CDR1 SGDLS and CDR2 YYNGEE come from the germline V gene. The V gene lost 3 bases and the J gene lost 4 bases, with 18 bases spanning the gap. The CDR3 covers 16 residues. The DNA for the CDR3 is TGTGCCAGCAGCGCCAGCGCCTACCCTCCGGCAGATACGCAGTATTTT. It yields the protein CASSASAYPPADTQYF.

The rearrangement joins TRBV10-3 to TRBJ1-2; D uncertain. V shed 3 bases and J shed 4 bases, with 9 bases lying between them. CDR3 length equals 13 residues. Germline CDR1 is ENHRY and CDR2 is SYGVKD. In DNA form, the CDR3 reads TGTGCCATCAGTGATGAGACAACCTATGGCTACACCTTC. Encoded protein: CAISDETTYGYTF.

The rearrangement links TRBV9 to TRBJ1-3; D not resolved. The CDR3 contains 15 residues. The V end lost 0 bases, the J end lost 0 bases, and 7 bases lay between the germline ends. Germline CDR1 SGDLS, CDR2 YYNGEE. CDR3 loop: CASSVAGSSGNTIYF. The CDR3, as DNA: TGTGCCAGCAGCGTAGCTGGCAGCTCTGGAAACACCATATATTTT.

This chain uses TRBV9 with TRBJ2-2, with D unresolved. Germline CDR1 reads SGDLS; CDR2 reads YYNGEE. The CDR3 has 15 amino acids. V lost 4 bases and J 0 bases, leaving 10 bases between the germline ends. The CDR3 DNA sequence: TGTGCCAGCAGCCCCCAGACACCGAACACCGGGGAGCTGTTTTTT. Encoded protein: CASSPQTPNTGELFF.

The chain links TRBV5-6 to TRBJ2-2, with a possible D match to TRBD1 (5 bases). With 2 bases removed from V and 0 bases from J, the gap between germline ends came to 8 bases. Germline V gives CDR1 SGHDT, CDR2 YYEEEE. The CDR3 covers 15 residues. Here the CDR3 reads CASSLQESNTGELFF. CDR3 nucleotides: TGTGCCAGCAGCTTACAGGAATCGAACACCGGGGAGCTGTTTTTT.

This chain joins TRBV28 and TRBJ1-2; D not resolved. Per germline, CDR1 MDHEN and CDR2 SYDVKM. The ends were cut back, 8 bases at V and 7 bases at J, with 14 bases in the middle. The CDR3 length is 12 residues. CDR3 sequence (DNA): TGTGCCAGCGTGGGCAGCGGGCCTGGCTACACCTTC. It yields the protein CASVGSGPGYTF.

The rearrangement uses TRBV28 and TRBJ2-3; tentatively, D is TRBD1 (6 bases). Germline V gives CDR1 MDHEN, CDR2 SYDVKM. V was shortened by 6 bases and J by 2 bases, with 12 bases between the two germline ends. This CDR3 is built from 14 residues. CDR3 DNA sequence: TGTGCCAGCAGCCGGGACAAAACCACAGATACGCAGTATTTT. Protein: CASSRDKTTDTQYF.

For this clone: A read error may produce the germline difference seen at one junction end. In the same sample, other DNA sequences code for this CDR3. This rearrangement joins TRBV3-1 (or the pseudogene TRBV3-2) to TRBJ2-5; 11 nucleotides match TRBD1. The CDR3 totals 15 residues. Per germline, CDR1 LGHDT and CDR2 YNNKEL (reference sequence). The CDR3 is CASSQVPGQGETQYF. The CDR3 DNA sequence: TGTGCCAGCAGCCAGGTACCGGGACAGGGGGAGACTCAGTACTTC.

The table lists this clone with a count of one. The gene calls are TRBV5-1 and TRBJ2-1, with 7 bases identical to TRBD1. V dropped 4 bases and J dropped 5; count of bases not matched to a gene: 6. CDR3 length equals 14 residues. Per germline, CDR1 SGHRS and CDR2 YFSETQ. The CDR3 nucleotides read TGCGCCAGCAGCATAGCCACAGGGGACAATGAGCAGTTCTTC. Its translation: CASSIATGDNEQFF. The whole variable domain, filled in from reference TRBV5-1 and TRBJ2-1, reads KAGVTQTPRYLIKTRGQQVTLSCSPISGHRSVSWYQQTPGQGLQFLFEYFSETQRNKGNFPGRFSGRQFSNSRSEMNVSTLELGDSALYLCASSIATGDNEQFFGPGTRLTVL.

The chain joins TRBV5-1 to TRBJ2-5; 9 bases map to TRBD2. This CDR3 has 16 residues. Germline values: CDR1 SGHRS, CDR2 YFSETQ. V gave up 2 bases and J gave up 1 base; unmatched junction bases: 6. The CDR3 reads CASSFSGTSSQETQYF. The CDR3 DNA reads as TGCGCCAGCAGCTTTTCCGGGACTAGCAGCCAAGAGACCCAGTACTTC.

The chain uses TRBV29-1 and TRBJ2-7; possibly TRBD1 or TRBD2 for D (5 bases each). The CDR3 runs 17 residues. CDR1 is SQVTM and CDR2 is ANQGSEA in the germline V gene. V was trimmed by 1 base and J by 0 bases, leaving 19 bases between them. The CDR3 loop is CSVEAGLKRGSSYEQYF. The CDR3 region has the DNA TGCAGCGTTGAAGCCGGTTTAAAGAGGGGAAGCTCCTACGAGCAGTACTTC.

In this sample, this clone turned up once. This rearrangement joins TRBV10-3 to TRBJ2-7, with 11 bases that match TRBD2. The CDR3 totals 15 residues. The J segment lost 3 bases and the V segment lost 6 bases, leaving 7 bases of the junction unmatched. The V gene's germline CDR1 is ENHRY and CDR2 SYGVKD. The CDR3 is CAIRSLAGGLYEQYF. CDR3 nucleotide sequence: TGTGCCATCAGGTCCCTAGCGGGAGGACTCTACGAGCAGTACTTC.

The chain has TRBV27 and TRBJ1-1; D gene uncertain. CDR1 is MNHEY and CDR2 is SMNVEV in the germline V gene (reference sequence). With 3 bases removed from V and 1 base from J, the gap between germline ends came to 12 bases. The length of the CDR3 is 15 residues. CDR3 amino acids: CASSFSTLSNTEAFF. The CDR3 coding sequence is TGTGCCAGCAGTTTCTCCACCCTCTCGAACACTGAAGCTTTCTTT.

In its sample, this clone was seen once. This chain joins TRBV9 and TRBJ1-2, with a possible D match to TRBD1 (5 bases). Germline lookup yields CDR1 SGDLS and CDR2 YYNGEE. Trimming pared 0 bases from V and 1 base from J, leaving 13 bases between. There are 16 residues in the CDR3. For the CDR3, the DNA is TGTGCCAGCAGCGTAGACTGGGGGAGGAGTAACTATGGCTACACCTTC. It specifies CASSVDWGRSNYGYTF.

The chain carries TRBV7-2 and TRBJ2-7, with TRBD2 identical over 7 bases. Germline values: CDR1 SGHTA, CDR2 FQGNSA. The CDR3 runs 14 residues. The J segment lost 0 bases and the V segment lost 4 bases, leaving 3 bases of the junction unmatched. CDR3 residues: CASSSGGVSYEQYF. CDR3 nucleotides: TGTGCCAGCAGCTCGGGGGGAGTCTCCTACGAGCAGTACTTC.